Listed below are T cell receptor beta chains from one sample, sequenced in a study of blood T cell repertoires in COVID-19. Profiling relied on immunoSEQ multiplex PCR, and the TCRdb table lists in-frame clones only, not all of them. The sample yields approximately 280,000 clones, 75% to 95% seen once. Sequenced sample: peripheral blood. These receptors all stem from a woman aged 30 to 39 with COVID-19, enrolled during active disease. Each CDR3 is given with its conserved first and last residue. D genes are given only for firm matches. Not all rows give a size; the values are once, few, many and, for expanded clones, a class.

j_call: TRBJ2-3; cdr3_length: 15; v_call: TRBV4-3; d_call: TRBD1; clone_size: .; cdr3_nt: TGCGCCAGCAGCCAAGACTACAGGGGAACAGATACGCAGTATTTT; cdr3_aa: CASSQDYRGTDTQYF
j_call: TRBJ2-1; cdr3_length: 13; v_call: TRBV7-9; d_call: TRBD2; clone_size: .; cdr3_nt: TGTGCCAGCAGCTTAGCCGAGGGGACTAGTGGGGTCTTC; cdr3_aa: CASSLAEGTSGVF
j_call: TRBJ2-1; cdr3_length: 15; v_call: TRBV19; d_call: .; clone_size: .; cdr3_nt: TGTGCCAGTAGTATATGGACCACAGGTAGGAATGAGCAGTTCTTC; cdr3_aa: CASSIWTTGRNEQFF
j_call: TRBJ2-7; cdr3_length: 14; v_call: TRBV5-1; d_call: TRBD1; clone_size: .; cdr3_nt: TGCGCCAGCAGTCCAACCACGGCCACGGACAGGGGTTCCTTC; cdr3_aa: CASSPTTATDRGSF
j_call: TRBJ1-1; cdr3_length: 16; v_call: TRBV5-4; d_call: .; clone_size: .; cdr3_nt: TGTGCCAGCAGCTCCCCCCAAGGAGGGGCCAACACTGAAGCTTTCTTT; cdr3_aa: CASSSPQGGANTEAFF
j_call: TRBJ2-2; cdr3_length: 12; v_call: TRBV5-6; d_call: .; clone_size: .; cdr3_nt: TGTGCCAGCACCCAAGCAACCGGGGAGCTGTTTTTT; cdr3_aa: CASTQATGELFF
j_call: TRBJ2-3; cdr3_length: 15; v_call: TRBV7-9; d_call: TRBD2; clone_size: .; cdr3_nt: TGTGCCAGCAGTCTGGGACTAGCGGGAGGAGATACGCAGTATTTT; cdr3_aa: CASSLGLAGGDTQYF
j_call: TRBJ2-2; cdr3_length: 16; v_call: TRBV27; d_call: .; clone_size: .; cdr3_nt: TGTGCCAGCAGGTTTTCGGCAGGGGTTACCACCGGGGAGCTGTTTTTT; cdr3_aa: CASRFSAGVTTGELFF
j_call: TRBJ1-5; cdr3_length: 13; v_call: TRBV5-1; d_call: .; clone_size: .; cdr3_nt: TGCGCCAGCAGCTTGACAGGGAATCAGCCCCAGCATTTT; cdr3_aa: CASSLTGNQPQHF
j_call: TRBJ2-7; cdr3_length: 14; v_call: TRBV6-5; d_call: TRBD1; clone_size: few; cdr3_nt: TGTGCCAGCAGTTACTCGGACAGGTTCTACGAGCAGTACTTC; cdr3_aa: CASSYSDRFYEQYF
j_call: TRBJ2-7; cdr3_length: 15; v_call: TRBV2; d_call: TRBD2; clone_size: few; cdr3_nt: TGTGCCAGCAGAGCGGGACTAGCGGATTCCTACGAGCAGTACTTC; cdr3_aa: CASRAGLADSYEQYF
j_call: TRBJ1-1; cdr3_length: 15; v_call: TRBV7-3; d_call: .; clone_size: .; cdr3_nt: TGTGCCAGCAGCGAGACGGGGGGGCTCGGCACTGAAGCTTTCTTT; cdr3_aa: CASSETGGLGTEAFF
j_call: TRBJ2-5; cdr3_length: 13; v_call: TRBV20-1; d_call: .; clone_size: .; cdr3_nt: TGCAGTGCTAGTCGCCTAGTCGGGGAGACCCAGTACTTC; cdr3_aa: CSASRLVGETQYF
j_call: TRBJ2-1; cdr3_length: 15; v_call: TRBV2; d_call: TRBD2; clone_size: .; cdr3_nt: TGTGCCAGCTCCGCTCTAGCGGCCACCTACAATGAGCAGTTCTTC; cdr3_aa: CASSALAATYNEQFF
j_call: TRBJ1-2; cdr3_length: 16; v_call: TRBV9; d_call: TRBD1; clone_size: few; cdr3_nt: TGTGCCAGCAGCGTAGTCCCTACGACAGGGCCCTATGGCTACACCTTC; cdr3_aa: CASSVVPTTGPYGYTF
j_call: TRBJ1-3; cdr3_length: 16; v_call: TRBV28; d_call: .; clone_size: .; cdr3_nt: TGTGCCAGCACCCCCGCAGGGCTTTCTGTTAGAAACACCATATATTTT; cdr3_aa: CASTPAGLSVRNTIYF
j_call: TRBJ2-7; cdr3_length: 12; v_call: TRBV30; d_call: .; clone_size: once; cdr3_nt: TGTGCCTGGAGTCTCAGTACCTACGAGCAGTACTTC; cdr3_aa: CAWSLSTYEQYF
j_call: TRBJ1-5; cdr3_length: 17; v_call: TRBV28; d_call: .; clone_size: .; cdr3_nt: TGTGCCAGCAGTTCTTCCAGCGGTTCTCCTAGCAATCAGCCCCAGCATTTT; cdr3_aa: CASSSSSGSPSNQPQHF
j_call: TRBJ2-3; cdr3_length: 16; v_call: TRBV10-1; d_call: .; clone_size: once; cdr3_nt: TGCGCCAGCAGTGAGGGAGCGGTGACTAGCACAGATACGCAGTATTTT; cdr3_aa: CASSEGAVTSTDTQYF
j_call: TRBJ1-4; cdr3_length: 15; v_call: TRBV28; d_call: TRBD1; clone_size: .; cdr3_nt: TGTGCCAGCAGTTTAGAGTGGCAGGGGGGTGAAAAACTGTTTTTT; cdr3_aa: CASSLEWQGGEKLFF
j_call: TRBJ1-4; cdr3_length: 15; v_call: TRBV6-5; d_call: .; clone_size: .; cdr3_nt: TGTGCCAGCAGTTACTCACCTCTAGAGAATGAAAAACTGTTTTTT; cdr3_aa: CASSYSPLENEKLFF
j_call: TRBJ1-2; cdr3_length: 15; v_call: TRBV28; d_call: .; clone_size: .; cdr3_nt: TGTGCCAGCAGTTTACAGGATACTTCTAACTATGGCTACACCTTC; cdr3_aa: CASSLQDTSNYGYTF
j_call: TRBJ2-5; cdr3_length: 15; v_call: TRBV4-1; d_call: TRBD1; clone_size: .; cdr3_nt: TGCGCCAGCAGCCAAGCTACAGGGGGGCGAGAGACCCAGTACTTC; cdr3_aa: CASSQATGGRETQYF
j_call: TRBJ2-7; cdr3_length: 14; v_call: TRBV10-3; d_call: TRBD2; clone_size: once; cdr3_nt: TGTGCCATCAGTAGCGGGATGCCGACGGGCGAGCAGTACTTC; cdr3_aa: CAISSGMPTGEQYF
j_call: TRBJ2-2; cdr3_length: 16; v_call: TRBV24-1; d_call: .; clone_size: .; cdr3_nt: TGTGCCACCAGCTCGAGGGGGGACAGAGTCCTCGGGGAGCTGTTTTTT; cdr3_aa: CATSSRGDRVLGELFF
j_call: TRBJ2-7; cdr3_length: 15; v_call: TRBV30; d_call: TRBD1; clone_size: .; cdr3_nt: TGTGCCTGGAGCCGACCGGGACAGAGCTCCTACGAGCAGTACTTC; cdr3_aa: CAWSRPGQSSYEQYF
j_call: TRBJ1-6; cdr3_length: 15; v_call: TRBV18; d_call: .; clone_size: .; cdr3_nt: TGTGCCAGCTCACCTCCCGGGGCAGGGAGGTCACCCCTCCACTTT; cdr3_aa: CASSPPGAGRSPLHF
j_call: TRBJ2-2; cdr3_length: 19; v_call: TRBV7-6; d_call: TRBD2; clone_size: .; cdr3_nt: TGTGCCAGCGGAGTTCTTTCTAGCGGGAAAGGGGCTAACACCGGGGAGCTGTTTTTT; cdr3_aa: CASGVLSSGKGANTGELFF
j_call: TRBJ2-7; cdr3_length: 14; v_call: TRBV9; d_call: .; clone_size: .; cdr3_nt: TGTGCCAGCAGCCCGCGAATCGGGTCGGACGAGCAGTACTTC; cdr3_aa: CASSPRIGSDEQYF
j_call: TRBJ2-3; cdr3_length: 16; v_call: TRBV5-4; d_call: TRBD2; clone_size: .; cdr3_nt: TGTGCCAGCAGCTTCCTGGGAGGGAGGGGTCGTGATACGCAGTATTTT; cdr3_aa: CASSFLGGRGRDTQYF
j_call: TRBJ2-2; cdr3_length: 14; v_call: TRBV11-2; d_call: .; clone_size: .; cdr3_nt: TGTGCCAGCAGGAAGACAGGGAACACCGGGGAGCTGTTTTTT; cdr3_aa: CASRKTGNTGELFF
j_call: TRBJ2-1; cdr3_length: 13; v_call: TRBV9; d_call: .; clone_size: few; cdr3_nt: TGTGCCAGCAGCGTAGCTTCCCGTTATGAGCAGTTCTTC; cdr3_aa: CASSVASRYEQFF
j_call: TRBJ2-2; cdr3_length: 12; v_call: TRBV28; d_call: .; clone_size: .; cdr3_nt: TGTGCCACCAACCCCGGGGCCGGGGAGCTGTTTTTT; cdr3_aa: CATNPGAGELFF
j_call: TRBJ1-1; cdr3_length: 13; v_call: TRBV6-2/TRBV6-3; d_call: .; clone_size: .; cdr3_nt: TGTGCCAGCAGCCTGGGCGTTGGCACTGAAGCTTTCTTT; cdr3_aa: CASSLGVGTEAFF
j_call: TRBJ1-1; cdr3_length: 15; v_call: TRBV27; d_call: .; clone_size: .; cdr3_nt: TGTGCCAGCAGTCCCCTACCGGAGTGGAACACTGAAGCTTTCTTT; cdr3_aa: CASSPLPEWNTEAFF